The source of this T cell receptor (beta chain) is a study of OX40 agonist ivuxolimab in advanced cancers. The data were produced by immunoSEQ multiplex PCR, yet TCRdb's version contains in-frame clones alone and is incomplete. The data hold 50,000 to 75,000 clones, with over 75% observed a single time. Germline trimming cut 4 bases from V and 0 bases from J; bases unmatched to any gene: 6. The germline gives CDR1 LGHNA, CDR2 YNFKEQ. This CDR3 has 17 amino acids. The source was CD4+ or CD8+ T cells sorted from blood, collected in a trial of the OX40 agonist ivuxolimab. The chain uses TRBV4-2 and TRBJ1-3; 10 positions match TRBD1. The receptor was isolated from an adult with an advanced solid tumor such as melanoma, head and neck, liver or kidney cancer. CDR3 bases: TGTGCCAGCAGCCCGGGACAGGGGAGGGACTCTGGAAACACCATATATTTT. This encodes CASSPGQGRDSGNTIYF.